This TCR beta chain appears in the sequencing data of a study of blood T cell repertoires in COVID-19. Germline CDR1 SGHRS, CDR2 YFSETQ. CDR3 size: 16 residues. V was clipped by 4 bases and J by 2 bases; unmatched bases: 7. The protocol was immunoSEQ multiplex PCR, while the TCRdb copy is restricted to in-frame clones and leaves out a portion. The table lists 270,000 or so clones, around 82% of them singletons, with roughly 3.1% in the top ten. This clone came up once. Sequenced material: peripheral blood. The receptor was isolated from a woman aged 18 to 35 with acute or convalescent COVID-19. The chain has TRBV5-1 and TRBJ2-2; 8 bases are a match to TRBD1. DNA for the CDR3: TGCGCCAGCAGCCCCACCGGGACAGGCAACACCGGGGAGCTGTTTTTT. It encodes CASSPTGTGNTGELFF.